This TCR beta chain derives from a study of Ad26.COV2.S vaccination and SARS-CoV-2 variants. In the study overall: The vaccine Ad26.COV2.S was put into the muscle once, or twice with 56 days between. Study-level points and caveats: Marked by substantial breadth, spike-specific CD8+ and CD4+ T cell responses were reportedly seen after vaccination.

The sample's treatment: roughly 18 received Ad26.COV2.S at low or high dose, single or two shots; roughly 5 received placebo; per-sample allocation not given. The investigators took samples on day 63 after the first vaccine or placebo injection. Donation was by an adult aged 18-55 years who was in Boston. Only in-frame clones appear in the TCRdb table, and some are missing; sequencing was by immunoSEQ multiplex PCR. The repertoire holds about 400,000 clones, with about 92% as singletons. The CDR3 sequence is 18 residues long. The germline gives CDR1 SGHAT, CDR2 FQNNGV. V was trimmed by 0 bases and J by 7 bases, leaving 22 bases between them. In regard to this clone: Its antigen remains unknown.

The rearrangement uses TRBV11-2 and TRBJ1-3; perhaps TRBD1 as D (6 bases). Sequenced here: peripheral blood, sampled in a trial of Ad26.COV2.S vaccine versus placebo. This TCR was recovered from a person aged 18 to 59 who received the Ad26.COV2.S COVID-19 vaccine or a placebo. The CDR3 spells CASSLDSRGVSPDNTIYF. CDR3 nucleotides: TGTGCCAGCAGCTTAGATTCGAGGGGGGTCTCACCAGACAACACCATATATTTT.